This T cell receptor beta chain was obtained from a study of OX40 agonist ivuxolimab in advanced cancers. Findings and caveats of the study: Expanded clones were, on average, more numerous among CD8+ T cells than CD4+.

This clone was picked up one time. Its antigen remains unidentified. The CDR3 length is 14 residues. Samples of blood were obtained at baseline, on cycle 4 day 1, and on cycle 7 day 1. The assay was immunoSEQ multiplex PCR, and TCRdb's table has in-frame clones only and misses some. The sample holds 35,000 to 40,000 clones, 89% seen once. The source material was CD4+ or CD8+ T cells sorted from blood, sampled in a trial of the OX40 agonist ivuxolimab. The clonotype comes from an adult with an advanced solid tumor such as melanoma, head and neck, liver or kidney cancer. The chain employs TRBV21-1 and TRBJ2-7; the tabulated D call, TRBD2, remains unverified against the DNA. TRBV21-1 is annotated as a pseudogene. The chain's CDR3 is CASSLRGFSYEQYF. Here the CDR3 DNA reads TGTGCCAGCAGCCTGCGGGGGTTCTCCTACGAGCAGTACTTC.